Below, 7 T cell receptor beta chains from the same sample are listed, as sequenced in a study of beta chain features in type 1 diabetes. Study-wide results and caveats: All four CD4+ subsets of Type 1 diabetes patients contained TCRB CDR3s that were moderately but significantly shorter.

Which antigens these TCRs recognize remains unknown. The authors reverse transcribed all of the isolated RNA, so sequencing captured expressed TCRB transcripts. TCRdb keeps only in-frame clones here, not all; method: immunoSEQ multiplex PCR. The sample lists about 280,000 clones; 15% were seen once. Source material: naive CD4+ T cells from blood. The receptors were gathered from a man younger than 30 with type 1 diabetes.

The rearrangement joins TRBV2 to TRBJ2-3; weak D call: TRBD2 (5 bases). The V gene's germline CDR1 is SNHLY and CDR2 FYNNEI. The CDR3 contains 16 residues. V shed 7 bases and J shed 4 bases, with 21 bases lying between them. This CDR3 is CASNPSKLVGPDTQYF. The CDR3 nucleotides read TGTGCCAGCAACCCGTCGAAACTAGTGGGCCCAGATACGCAGTATTTT.

This clone was counted a few times. The gene calls are TRBV29-1 and TRBJ1-1; possible D gene TRBD1, 5 bases. Germline V gives CDR1 SQVTM, CDR2 ANQGSEA. The CDR3 spans 14 residues. V gave up 3 bases and J gave up 0 bases, with 11 bases separating them. Here the CDR3 reads CSVEGRAMNTEAFF. The CDR3 coding sequence is TGCAGCGTTGAGGGCAGGGCTATGAACACTGAAGCTTTCTTT.

The J gene is TRBJ1-5, the V gene TRBV30; D is possibly TRBD1 (5 bases). V gave up 3 bases and J gave up 6 bases, with 12 bases separating them. Germline V gene lookup returns CDR1 GTSNPN and CDR2 SVGIG (reference sequence). There are 13 residues in the CDR3. CDR3 sequence (DNA): TGTGCCTGGAGCGTCGGGGGGATTCAGCCCCAGCATTTT. Protein: CAWSVGGIQPQHF.

Here the CDR3 DNA reads TGTGCCAGTAGTGGATTAGCGGGGCGTGCGTGGACCCAGTACTTC. Its protein is CASSGLAGRAWTQYF. The chain joins TRBV19 to TRBJ2-5; TRBD2 agrees at 8 bases. CDR3 length: 15 amino acids. CDR1 is LNHDA, CDR2 SQIVND, per germline (reference sequence). V trimming: 5 bases; J trimming: 7 bases; junction bases outside the gene matches: 12.

A few counts support this clone. The gene calls are TRBV11-3 and TRBJ2-1; TRBD2 might be the D (6 bases). The CDR3 contains 14 residues. V lost 0 bases and J 8 bases, leaving 11 bases between the germline ends. CDR1 SGHNT and CDR2 YENEEA come from the germline V gene. The CDR3 bases are TGTGCCAGCAGCTTAGATCGTCGGGAGCATGAGCAGTTCTTC. It specifies CASSLDRREHEQFF.

This clone was found a few times. The chain carries TRBV25-1 and TRBJ1-1; D unclear. The V end was cut by 3 bases, the J end by 4 bases, with 15 bases between. Per the germline V gene, CDR1 is MGHDK and CDR2 is SYGVNS. CDR3 size: 15 residues. The CDR3 loop is CASSDPRRAGTEAFF. CDR3 in DNA: TGTGCCAGCAGTGACCCCAGGCGAGCGGGCACTGAAGCTTTCTTT. The variable domain in full, completed from reference TRBV25-1 and TRBJ1-1, reads EADIYQTPRYLVIGTGKKITLECSQTMGHDKMYWYQQDPGMELHLIHYSYGVNSTEKGDLSSESTVSRIRTEHFPLTLESARPSHTSQYLCASSDPRRAGTEAFFGQGTRLTVV.

This chain connects TRBV7-9 to TRBJ2-3; 7 positions match TRBD1. Germline-derived CDR1 and CDR2 are SEHNR and FQNEAQ (reference sequence). J gave up 2 bases and V 5 bases, and 10 bases lay outside the gene matches. There are 16 residues in the CDR3. The CDR3 sequence is CASSPGTEGFTDTQYF. In nucleotides, the CDR3 is TGTGCCAGCAGCCCGGGGACAGAGGGCTTCACAGATACGCAGTATTTT.